Listed here are 6 T cell receptor beta chains from one sample, sequenced in a study of PD-1 and CTLA-4 blockade in melanoma. Repertoires were generated with immunoSEQ multiplex PCR, while TCRdb's copy carries only in-frame clones and drops some. This table holds tens of thousands of clones, about 88% found once. The sample consisted of CD8+ T cells from peripheral blood, taken before anti-PD-1 treatment. The receptors were sampled from a human donor with melanoma.

This chain connects TRBV5-8 to TRBJ1-5; D is unclear. Germline CDR1 is SGHTS and CDR2 is YDEGEE. The germline V and J ends were trimmed by 4 bases and 7 bases, with 9 bases remaining between them. CDR3 size: 12 residues. CDR3 amino acids: CASSALGQPQHF. CDR3 bases: TGTGCCAGCAGCGCCCTGGGGCAGCCCCAGCATTTT.

The V gene is TRBV29-1, the J gene TRBJ2-1; D gene ambiguous. CDR1 and CDR2 from the germline V gene are SQVTM and ANQGSEA. This CDR3 is 12 amino acids long. Trimming took 5 bases from V and 0 from J, leaving 5 bases between them. CDR3: CSVRSSYNEQFF. DNA for the CDR3: TGCAGCGTTCGAAGCTCCTACAATGAGCAGTTCTTC.

CDR3 DNA: TGTGCCAGCGGAGAAGAGACCCAGTACTTC. Protein product: CASGEETQYF. The gene calls are TRBV2 and TRBJ2-5; no clear D gene. V was shortened by 8 bases and J by 3 bases, with 4 bases between the two germline ends. Germline-derived CDR1 and CDR2 are SNHLY and FYNNEI. This CDR3 is 10 amino acids long.

The chain links TRBV29-1 to TRBJ2-7; D remains ambiguous. The V end was cut by 4 bases, the J end by 2 bases, with 9 bases between. In germline, CDR1 is SQVTM, CDR2 ANQGSEA. The CDR3 is 12 amino acids. In DNA, the CDR3 is TGCAGCGTTGTGAGCTCTACCTACGAGCAGTACTTC. As protein: CSVVSSTYEQYF.

The J gene is TRBJ1-2, the V gene TRBV4-1; 9 bases are a match to TRBD1. Trimming at V came to 0 bases and at J to 4 bases, leaving 12 bases not matched to a gene. Germline CDR1 and CDR2: MGHRA and YSYEKL. The CDR3 is made up of 18 amino acids. This CDR3 reads CASSQDSSGTGIGYGYTF. CDR3 DNA: TGCGCCAGCAGCCAAGATTCATCCGGGACAGGGATCGGCTATGGCTACACCTTC.

This clone was observed a handful of times. This chain joins TRBV2 and TRBJ1-1; tentatively, D is TRBD1 (5 bases). The CDR3 runs 14 residues. V lost 8 bases and J 1 base, leaving 14 bases between the germline ends. Germline assignment: CDR1 SNHLY and CDR2 FYNNEI. CDR3 loop: CASHSTAENTEAFF. DNA for the CDR3: TGTGCCAGCCATTCGACAGCTGAGAACACTGAAGCTTTCTTT. Together with reference TRBV2 and TRBJ1-1, the CDR3 gives the full variable domain: EPEVTQTPSHQVTQMGQEVILRCVPISNHLYFYWYRQILGQKVEFLVSFYNNEISEKSEIFDDQFSVERPDGSNFTLKIRSTKLEDSAMYFCASHSTAENTEAFFGQGTRLTVV.